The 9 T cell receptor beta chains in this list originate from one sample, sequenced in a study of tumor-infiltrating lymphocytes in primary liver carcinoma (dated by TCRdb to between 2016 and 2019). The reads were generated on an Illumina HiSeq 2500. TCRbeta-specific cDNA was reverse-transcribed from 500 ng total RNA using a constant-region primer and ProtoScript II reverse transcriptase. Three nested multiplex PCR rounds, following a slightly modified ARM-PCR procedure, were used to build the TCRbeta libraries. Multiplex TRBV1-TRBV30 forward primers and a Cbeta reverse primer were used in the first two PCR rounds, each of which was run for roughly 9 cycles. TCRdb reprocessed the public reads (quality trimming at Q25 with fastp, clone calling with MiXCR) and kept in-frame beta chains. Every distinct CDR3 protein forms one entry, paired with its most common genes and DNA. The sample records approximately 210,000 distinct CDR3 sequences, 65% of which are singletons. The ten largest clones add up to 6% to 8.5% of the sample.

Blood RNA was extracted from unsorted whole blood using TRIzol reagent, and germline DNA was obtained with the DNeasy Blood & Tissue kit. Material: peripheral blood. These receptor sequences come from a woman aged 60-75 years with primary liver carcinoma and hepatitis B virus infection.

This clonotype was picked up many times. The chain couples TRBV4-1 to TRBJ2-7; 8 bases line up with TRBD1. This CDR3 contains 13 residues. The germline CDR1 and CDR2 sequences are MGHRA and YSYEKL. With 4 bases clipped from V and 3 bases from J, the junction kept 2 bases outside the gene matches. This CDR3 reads CASSRGQDYEQYF. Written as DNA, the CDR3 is TGCGCCAGCAGCCGGGGACAGGACTACGAGCAGTACTTC.

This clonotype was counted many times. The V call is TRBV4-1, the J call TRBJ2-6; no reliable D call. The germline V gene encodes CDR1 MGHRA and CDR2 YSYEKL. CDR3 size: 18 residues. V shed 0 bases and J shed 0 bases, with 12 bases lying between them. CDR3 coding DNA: TGCGCCAGCAGCCAAGAGATATCGCGAGGCTCTGGGGCCAACGTCCTGACTTTC. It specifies CASSQEISRGSGANVLTF.

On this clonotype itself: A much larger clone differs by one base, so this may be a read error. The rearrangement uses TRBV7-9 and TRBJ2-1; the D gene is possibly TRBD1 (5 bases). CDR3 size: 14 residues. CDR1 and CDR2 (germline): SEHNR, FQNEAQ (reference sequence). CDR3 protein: CASSRRESYDEQFF. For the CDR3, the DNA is TGTGCCAGCAGCCGCAGGGAATCCTACGATGAGCAGTTCTTC.

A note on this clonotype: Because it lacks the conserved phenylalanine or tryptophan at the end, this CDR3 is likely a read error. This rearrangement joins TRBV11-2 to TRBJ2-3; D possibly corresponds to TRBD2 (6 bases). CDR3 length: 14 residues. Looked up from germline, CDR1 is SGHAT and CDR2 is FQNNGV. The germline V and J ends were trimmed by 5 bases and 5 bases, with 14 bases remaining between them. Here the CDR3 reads CASSLGLPIDTQYL. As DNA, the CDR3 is TGTGCCAGCAGCCTGGGACTCCCCATAGATACGCAGTATTTG.

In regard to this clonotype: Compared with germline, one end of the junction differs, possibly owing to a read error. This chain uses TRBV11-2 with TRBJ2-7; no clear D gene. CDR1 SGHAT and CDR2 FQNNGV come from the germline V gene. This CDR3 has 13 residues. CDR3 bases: TGTGCCGGCAGCCCTGCCGCCCCGGGCGAGCAGTACTTC. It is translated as CAGSPAAPGEQYF.

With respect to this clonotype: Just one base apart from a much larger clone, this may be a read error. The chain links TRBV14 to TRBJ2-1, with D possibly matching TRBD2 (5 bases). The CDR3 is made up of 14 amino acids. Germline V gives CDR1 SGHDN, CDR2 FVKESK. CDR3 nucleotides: TGTGCCAGCAGCCAAGATACGGGGTACAATGAGCAGTTATTC. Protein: CASSQDTGYNEQLF.

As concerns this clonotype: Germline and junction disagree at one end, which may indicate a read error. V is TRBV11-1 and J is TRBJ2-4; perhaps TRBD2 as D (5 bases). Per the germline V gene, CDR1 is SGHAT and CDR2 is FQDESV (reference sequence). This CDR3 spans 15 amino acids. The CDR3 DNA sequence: TGTGCCAGCAGCTTAGAGGCGACGGGGAAAAACAATCAGTACTTC. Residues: CASSLEATGKNNQYF.

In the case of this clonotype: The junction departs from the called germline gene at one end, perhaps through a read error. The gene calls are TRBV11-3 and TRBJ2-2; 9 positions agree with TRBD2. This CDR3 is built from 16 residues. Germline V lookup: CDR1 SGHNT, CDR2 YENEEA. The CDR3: CASNQMRGRASGELFF. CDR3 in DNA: TGCGCCAGCAACCAAATGCGCGGGAGGGCCTCCGGGGAGCTGTTTTTT. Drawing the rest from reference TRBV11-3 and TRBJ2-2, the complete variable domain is EAGVVQSPRYKIIEKKQPVAFWCNPISGHNTLYWYLQNLGQGPELLIRYENEEAVDDSQLPKDRFSAERLKGVDSTLKIQPAELGDSAVYLCASNQMRGRASGELFFGEGSRLTVL.

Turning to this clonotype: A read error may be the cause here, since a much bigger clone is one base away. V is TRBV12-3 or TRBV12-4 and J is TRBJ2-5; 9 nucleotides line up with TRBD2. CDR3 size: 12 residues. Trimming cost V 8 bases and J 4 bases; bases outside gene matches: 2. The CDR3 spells CASGGGGETQYF. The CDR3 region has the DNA TGTGCCAGCGGCGGGGGGGGAGAGACCCAGTACTTC.